This T cell receptor (beta chain) emerged from a study of cytomegalovirus exposure and HLA in healthy donors. Study summary: The approximately 120 million unique TCR beta sequences, from some 170 million T cells, were found by an earlier analysis. Study-level points and caveats: Later analysis identified several of the most significant clusters that appeared linked to common viral pathogens.

The V end lost 2 bases, the J end lost 4 bases, and 18 bases lay between the germline ends. The CDR3 has 17 residues. Germline CDR1 and CDR2: SNHLY and FYNNEI. The PCR employed 60 Vbeta primers together with 13 Jbeta primers. Some clones are missing from TCRdb's copy, which holds only in-frame ones; the method was immunoSEQ multiplex PCR. This table holds under 65,000 clones, 80% found once. Comment on this clone: Its antigen is currently unknown.

The receptor comes from a man younger than 45 in good health and CMV-seropositive. V and J are TRBV2 and TRBJ1-5; D remains unclear. Sequences were obtained from PBMCs. CDR3 region: CASSERREHRGNQPQHF. The CDR3 DNA follows: TGTGCCAGCAGTGAACGGAGAGAACACCGAGGGAATCAGCCCCAGCATTTT.